This T cell receptor beta chain was recorded in a study of T cells in localized non-small cell lung cancer. In regard to this clone: Its target is unknown.

Some clones are missing from TCRdb's copy, which holds only in-frame ones; the method was immunoSEQ multiplex PCR. The table includes roughly 70,000 clones, 85% to 90% detected once. Germline CDR1 and CDR2: MNHNY and SVGAGI (reference sequence). V gave up 6 bases and J gave up 6 bases, with 11 bases separating them. CDR3 size: 12 residues. Findings and limits, study-wide: Across samples, adjacent lung featured a median around 57 of the top 100 tumor clones. Tumor trailed uninvolved adjacent lung in T cell clonality, which peaked there. The study linked higher blood T cell density to longer overall survival.

The chain is built from TRBV6-6 and TRBJ1-2; D is ambiguous. This specimen consisted of peripheral blood, obtained before any cancer treatment. The receptor's source is a male donor aged 60 or over with stage III squamous cell lung carcinoma. CDR3 sequence (DNA): TGTGCCAGCAGGGACGGAAGGGATGGCTACACCTTC. Its protein product is CASRDGRDGYTF.